This TCR beta chain comes out of a study of cytomegalovirus exposure and HLA in healthy donors. General study results and limits: Across donors, sequencing depth was assumed by presence/absence analyses to be roughly uniform. Associated with cytomegalovirus, according to the listing, were approximately 160 TCR beta chains.

Worth noting for this clone: Its antigen is as yet unknown.

Each of the donors was a healthy bone marrow donor. 13 Jbeta primers and 60 Vbeta primers were used for the PCR. TCRdb's table, derived via immunoSEQ multiplex PCR, lists solely in-frame clones and lacks some. The table has some 80,000 clones, 60% to 85% seen once. V was trimmed by 0 bases and J by 1 base, leaving 8 bases between them. From germline, CDR1 is SGHRS and CDR2 YFSETQ. The CDR3 loop spans 15 amino acids. Input material: PBMCs. The V call is TRBV5-1, the J call TRBJ2-1, with D possibly being TRBD2 (7 bases). The TCR originated in a man aged 18 to 30 in good health and CMV-seropositive. This CDR3 is CASSLEGGSYNEQFF. CDR3 sequence (DNA): TGCGCCAGCAGCTTGGAGGGGGGGTCCTACAATGAGCAGTTCTTC.